Sequencing of this TCR beta chain was carried out in a study of blood T cell repertoires in COVID-19. Background on the study: Nucleic acid was either cDNA or gDNA, and it came from T cells, B-cell-depleted T cells, or PBMCs.

Sequencing was performed with immunoSEQ multiplex PCR; in TCRdb, only in-frame clones are kept and a portion is missing. The table includes some 170,000 clones, roughly 84% detected once. This TCR was sampled from a woman between 35 and 50 years old with COVID-19, enrolled during active disease. Material for sequencing was peripheral blood.

CDR3 sequence (DNA): TGTGCCAGCGCGGGGATTAACACCGGGGAGCTGTTTTTT. Amino acid sequence: CASAGINTGELFF. This chain links TRBV7-6 with TRBJ2-2; D perhaps matches TRBD2 (6 bases). V lost 8 bases to trimming and J lost 2 bases, with 9 bases between them. This CDR3 has 13 residues. Germline V gives CDR1 SGHVS, CDR2 FNYEAQ.